This T cell receptor (beta chain) was identified during a study of blood T cell repertoires in COVID-19. Under the authors' procedure: It was from reference gene primer amplification that nucleated cell counts were estimated. TCRdb keeps only in-frame clones here, not all; method: immunoSEQ multiplex PCR. V, J and clone size were drawn from that table, and D and trimming were deduced from the DNA. The data show approximately 230,000 clones, around 80% seen once. This clone was found a few times. Trimming took 7 bases from V and 0 from J, leaving 13 bases between them. Germline V gene sequence: CDR1 DFQATT, CDR2 SNEGSKA (reference sequence). This CDR3 has 14 amino acids.

The V call is TRBV20-1, the J call TRBJ1-3, with D hard to call. The sequence derives from a woman aged 40 to 50 with active or convalescent COVID-19. The sample comprised peripheral blood. In DNA, the CDR3 is TGCAGTGTTAGTTCATCTAGCTCTGGAAACACCATATATTTT. Its protein is CSVSSSSSGNTIYF.